These 18 T cell receptor beta chains came from one sample sequenced in a study of technical replicates of blood from several donors. Profiled with immunoSEQ multiplex PCR; TCRdb holds only in-frame clones, not every one. The repertoire holds under 75,000 clones, 92% seen once, with roughly 4.2% in the top ten. The sample taken for sequencing was PBMCs. The receptor source for this set is a human donor in good health. Some clones in this sample may be carry-over from other donors' samples.

The chain is built from TRBV5-4 and TRBJ2-3, with D possibly TRBD2 on 7 matching bases. The V and J ends lost 2 bases and 4 bases respectively, with 14 bases between them. The CDR3 runs to 15 residues. CDR1 is SGHNT, CDR2 YYREEE, per germline (reference sequence). CDR3 DNA: TGTGCCAGCAGCTTACTGGGGGGGCCGGCAGATACGCAGTATTTT. Translation gives CASSLLGGPADTQYF.

This chain uses TRBV11-1 with TRBJ2-7, with D unresolved. The CDR3 extends over 14 amino acids. V lost 5 bases and J lost 1, with 12 bases in between. CDR1 and CDR2 (germline): SGHAT, FQDESV (reference sequence). The CDR3: CASSLHEVSYEQYF. The CDR3 coding sequence is TGTGCCAGCAGCCTCCACGAGGTGTCCTACGAGCAGTACTTC.

This sequence joins TRBV7-2 and TRBJ2-3; D might be TRBD2 (6 bases). V shed 1 base and J shed 13 bases, with 12 bases lying between them. This CDR3 comprises 12 residues. CDR1 and CDR2 (germline): SGHTA, FQGNSA. CDR3 in DNA: TGTGCCAGCAGCTTAGACGGCGGGGCAAAGTATTTT. Translated: CASSLDGGAKYF.

J is TRBJ2-5 and V is TRBV5-5; TRBD2 agrees at 7 bases. The V segment lost 2 bases and the J segment 4 bases; nucleotides outside the gene matches: 5. The CDR3 covers 14 residues. The germline CDR1 and CDR2 sequences are SGHKS and YYEKEE (reference sequence). CDR3 residues: CASSFLGGIETQYF. CDR3 coding DNA: TGTGCCAGCAGCTTTCTGGGGGGGATAGAGACCCAGTACTTC.

V is TRBV7-9 and J is TRBJ1-2, with 7 bases that match TRBD1. This CDR3 has 13 amino acids. The germline V gene has CDR1 SEHNR and CDR2 FQNEAQ (reference sequence). The V segment lost 5 bases and the J segment 8 bases; nucleotides outside the gene matches: 8. CDR3 loop: CASSPRGGWGYTF. The CDR3 DNA is TGTGCCAGCAGCCCTAGAGGGGGCTGGGGCTACACCTTC.

The DNA of the CDR3 is TGTGCCAGCAGCCTACATCCAGCGGGGGACAATGAGCAGTTCTTC. Its translation: CASSLHPAGDNEQFF. V is TRBV7-3 and J is TRBJ2-1; TRBD2 matches at 8 bases. CDR3 length equals 15 residues. CDR1 is SGHTA and CDR2 is FQGTGA in the germline V gene. The V and J ends lost 5 bases and 5 bases, in that order; junction bases with no gene match: 8. The variable domain in full, with the rest retrieved from reference TRBV7-3 and TRBJ2-1, is GAGVSQTPSNKVTEKGKYVELRCDPISGHTALYWYRQSLGQGPEFLIYFQGTGAADDSGLPNDRFFAVRPEGSVSTLKIQRTERGDSAVYLCASSLHPAGDNEQFFGPGTRLTVL.

The gene calls are TRBV4-1 and TRBJ2-1, with 9 nucleotides matching TRBD2. Germline trimming cut 3 bases from V and 9 bases from J; bases unmatched to any gene: 9. Per the germline V gene, CDR1 is MGHRA and CDR2 is YSYEKL. This CDR3 has 15 residues. For the CDR3, the DNA is TGCGCCAGCAGCCAGGGACCGGGACTAGCCTTTGAGCAGTTCTTC. It yields the protein CASSQGPGLAFEQFF.

The chain joins TRBV4-2 to TRBJ2-1; 8 nucleotides align to TRBD2. Germline V gene lookup returns CDR1 LGHNA and CDR2 YNFKEQ. This CDR3 is 16 amino acids long. Trimming removed 0 bases from V and 3 bases from J; junction bases left unmatched: 4. DNA of the CDR3: TGTGCCAGCAGCCAAGATAGCACTAGCGGCTACAATGAGCAGTTCTTC. Protein: CASSQDSTSGYNEQFF.

This clone appeared once. As DNA, the CDR3 is TGCGCCAGCAGCCAAGTGAAGAGGCCATTAGCCAAAAACATTCAGTACTTC. It translates to CASSQVKRPLAKNIQYF. V is TRBV4-3 and J is TRBJ2-4; D is unclear. With 1 base removed from V and 0 bases from J, the gap between germline ends came to 13 bases. CDR1 is LGHNA, CDR2 YSLEER, per germline. This CDR3 has 17 amino acids.

The CDR3 reads CAISFSGSGSGETQYF. CDR3 in DNA: TGTGCCATCAGCTTTAGCGGGAGCGGGTCTGGAGAGACCCAGTACTTC. This chain uses TRBV10-3 with TRBJ2-5, with 9 nucleotides matching TRBD2. CDR1 ENHRY and CDR2 SYGVKD come from the germline V gene. Trimming took 6 bases from V and 4 from J; bases not matched to a gene: 12. This CDR3 is 16 amino acids long.

The rearrangement joins TRBV19 to TRBJ1-5, with D unclear. Trimming shortened V by 5 bases and J by 4 bases, and 12 bases separated the two germline ends. From germline, CDR1 is LNHDA and CDR2 SQIVND (reference sequence). CDR3 length: 14 amino acids. The CDR3 DNA is TGTGCCAGTAGTTTGGGCCACCGGAATCAGCCCCAGCATTTT. Amino acids: CASSLGHRNQPQHF.

The chain uses TRBV4-3 and TRBJ2-7, with 8 bases matching TRBD2. With V trimmed by 0 bases and J by 0 bases, 1 base remained unmatched. This CDR3 region has 15 residues. In germline, CDR1 is LGHNA, CDR2 YSLEER. The CDR3 region is CASSQDSGSSYEQYF. Here the CDR3 DNA reads TGCGCCAGCAGCCAAGACAGCGGGAGCTCCTACGAGCAGTACTTC.

V and J are TRBV30 and TRBJ2-1; D unresolved. Trimming took off 3 bases at V and 8 bases at J, with 5 bases between the two ends. Germline V lookup: CDR1 GTSNPN, CDR2 SVGIG (reference sequence). This CDR3 region has 10 residues. The CDR3 bases are TGTGCCTGGAGCTCCTATGAGCAGTTCTTC. Protein sequence: CAWSSYEQFF. Combining the CDR3 with reference TRBV30 and TRBJ2-1 gives the whole variable domain SQTIHQWPATLVQPVGSPLSLECTVEGTSNPNLYWYRQAAGRGLQLLFYSVGIGQISSEVPQNLSASRPQDRQFILSSKKLLLSDSGFYLCAWSSYEQFFGPGTRLTVL.

The CDR3 coding sequence is TGTGCCAGCAGCTTTCTAGCACCCACCGGGGAGCTGTTTTTT. This codes for CASSFLAPTGELFF. The chain recombines TRBV7-6 with TRBJ2-2; tentatively, D is TRBD2 (5 bases). V lost 3 bases and J lost 4, with 9 bases in between. CDR3 length: 14 amino acids. The germline V gene has CDR1 SGHVS and CDR2 FNYEAQ.

The genes are TRBV5-1 and TRBJ1-1; D may be TRBD1 (5 bases). This CDR3 comprises 13 residues. CDR1 is SGHRS, CDR2 YFSETQ, per germline. Trimming pared 4 bases from V and 6 bases from J, leaving 13 bases between. The CDR3 here is CASSPGLNPEAFF. CDR3 in DNA: TGCGCCAGCAGCCCGGGACTAAACCCTGAAGCTTTCTTT.

This clone was recorded once. This chain links TRBV9 with TRBJ2-3; 9 nucleotides line up with TRBD2. The CDR3 extends over 16 amino acids. CDR1 is SGDLS and CDR2 is YYNGEE in the germline V gene. The V segment lost 4 bases and the J segment 6 bases; nucleotides outside the gene matches: 12. CDR3 amino acids: CASSFRTAGGPDTQYF. DNA for the CDR3: TGTGCCAGCAGCTTCCGTACGGCGGGAGGGCCGGATACGCAGTATTTT.

V is TRBV5-1 and J is TRBJ2-1; 11 nucleotides align to TRBD2. Unmatched junction bases numbered 1, after V lost 0 bases and J lost 5 bases. Germline assignment: CDR1 SGHRS and CDR2 YFSETQ. This CDR3 region has 15 residues. Here the CDR3 reads CASSLVAGGNNEQFF. In nucleotides, the CDR3 is TGCGCCAGCAGCTTGGTAGCGGGGGGGAACAATGAGCAGTTCTTC.

The genes are TRBV5-4 and TRBJ2-7; 12 nucleotides agree with TRBD2. Germline loops: CDR1 SGHNT, CDR2 YYREEE (reference sequence). CDR3 length equals 14 residues. With V trimmed by 5 bases and J by 5 bases, 5 bases remained unmatched. CDR3 in amino acids: CASSPGLAGNEQYF. Written as DNA, the CDR3 is TGTGCCAGCAGTCCTGGACTAGCGGGGAACGAGCAGTACTTC.